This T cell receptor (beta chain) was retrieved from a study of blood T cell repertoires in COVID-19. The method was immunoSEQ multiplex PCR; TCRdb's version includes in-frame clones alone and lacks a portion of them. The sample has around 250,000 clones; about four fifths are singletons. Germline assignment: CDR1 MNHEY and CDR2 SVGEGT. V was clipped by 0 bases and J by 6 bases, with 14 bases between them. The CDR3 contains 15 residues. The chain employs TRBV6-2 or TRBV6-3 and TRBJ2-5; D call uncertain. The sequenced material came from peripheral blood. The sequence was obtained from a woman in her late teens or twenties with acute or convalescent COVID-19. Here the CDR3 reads CASSYSVRAVKTQYF. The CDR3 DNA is TGTGCCAGCAGTTACTCAGTCCGAGCTGTGAAGACCCAGTACTTC.